The clone carrying this T cell receptor (beta chain) has just a few counts. The data were produced by immunoSEQ multiplex PCR, yet TCRdb's version contains in-frame clones alone and is incomplete. The table lists some 83,000 clones, around 87% of them singletons. This specimen comes from a study of blood T cell repertoires in COVID-19. Germline V gene sequence: CDR1 MNHEY, CDR2 SVGAGI. V was clipped by 2 bases and J by 8 bases, with 18 bases between them. CDR3 length: 15 residues. The sequence came from an older man with active or convalescent COVID-19. The source material was peripheral blood. V usage is TRBV6-5 and J usage is TRBJ1-2; no clear D. As DNA, the CDR3 is TGTGCCAGCAGTTACCTACGTCGAGGGTCAGACGGCTACACCTTC. It codes for CASSYLRRGSDGYTF.